This T cell receptor beta chain came from a study of molecular identifiers for immune sequencing clone quantification. Points from the study as a whole: Naive cells had under 1% of molecules in clones above 20 RNA copies, effectors over 98%. Spiked Jurkat TCR RNA originating from one cell could reportedly be identified amid approximately 950,000 naive cells.

A note on this clonotype: Its antigen is unknown.

Sorting recovered naive CD8 T cells on a CD8+CD4-CCR7+CD45RA+ profile. Using its own MiXCR run on the PCR reads, TCRdb lists one record per CDR3 protein. Here the sample spans about 630,000 distinct CDR3 sequences, around 25% being singletons. There are 17 residues in the CDR3. J lost 0 bases, V lost 2 bases, and 9 bases had no gene match. Germline V CDR1 and CDR2: DFQATT, SNEGSKA (reference sequence). The material sequenced was naive CD8+ T cells from blood, with Jurkat cell RNA spiked in. Regarding subset: FACS-sorted CD8+CD4-CCR7+CD45RA+ naive T cells. This receptor was identified in a human donor in good health. Some libraries in this study had Jurkat cell RNA spiked in. The chain combines TRBV20-1 with TRBJ1-5; 8 bases are shared with TRBD1. The CDR3 coding sequence is TGCAGTGCTAGACTTCGGGACAGGAGCTATAGCAATCAGCCCCAGCATTTT. Its translation is CSARLRDRSYSNQPQHF.